These 28 T cell receptor beta chains came from one sample sequenced in a study of T-cell memory formation after mild COVID-19. Each CDR3 protein is one row after TCRdb ran MiXCR on the 5' RACE reads. The repertoire has some 29,000 distinct CDR3 sequences, 16% of them found once; the top ten carry about 1.4%. Source material: PBMCs or a T cell subset sorted from them (not recorded which). These receptors were collected from an adult who had mild COVID-19 (a few samples of this study predate the infection). Cell type and time point are not known.

This clonotype was recorded many times. The V and J genes are TRBV20-1 and TRBJ1-2, with unresolved D. Germline V lookup: CDR1 DFQATT, CDR2 SNEGSKA (reference sequence). The CDR3 is 12 amino acids. The ends were cut back, 6 bases at V and 4 bases at J, with 12 bases in the middle. The CDR3 loop is CSAGRQSYGYTF. The CDR3 DNA is TGCAGTGCCGGAAGGCAGTCCTATGGCTACACCTTC.

This clonotype was seen many times. The J gene is TRBJ1-6, the V gene TRBV7-9; D is unresolved. The CDR3 is 12 residues long. Germline lookup yields CDR1 SEHNR and CDR2 FQNEAQ (reference sequence). With 1 base removed from V and 10 bases from J, the gap between germline ends came to 5 bases. The DNA for the CDR3 is TGTGCCAGCAGCTTAGTAGGGTCACCCCTCCACTTT. This translates into CASSLVGSPLHF.

This clonotype was found many times. The chain has TRBV7-2 and TRBJ2-6; the D is unclear. The CDR3 runs to 15 residues. V dropped 3 bases and J dropped 4 bases, with 10 bases sitting between them. Germline V CDR1 and CDR2: SGHTA, FQGNSA. The CDR3 sequence is CASSLQTAGANVLTF. CDR3 DNA sequence: TGTGCCAGCAGCTTGCAAACGGCGGGGGCCAACGTCCTGACTTTC.

This clonotype was seen more than once but under ten times. The chain has TRBV27 and TRBJ2-7; 13 bases line up with TRBD2. This CDR3 region has 15 residues. V gave up 6 bases and J gave up 2 bases; unmatched junction bases: 4. CDR1 and CDR2 (germline): MNHEY, SMNVEV (reference sequence). The CDR3 bases are TGTGCCAGCAGCAGAGGGACTAGCGGGACCTACGAGCAGTACTTC. Translating gives CASSRGTSGTYEQYF.

This clonotype was recorded at least ten times. The chain carries TRBV12-3 or TRBV12-4 and TRBJ2-5, with TRBD1 matching 8 bases. CDR3 length: 15 amino acids. V lost 5 bases, J lost 5 bases, and 10 bases stayed unmatched. CDR3 in amino acids: CASSTRQGKGETQYF. The CDR3, as DNA: TGTGCCAGCAGTACACGACAGGGGAAAGGGGAGACCCAGTACTTC.

This clonotype appeared many times. The junction shows a germline mismatch at one end, possibly a read error. This chain joins TRBV20-1 and TRBJ2-1; TRBD2 matches at 8 bases. The CDR3 is 11 amino acids. CDR1 DFQATT and CDR2 SNEGSKA come from the germline V gene (reference sequence). The CDR3 region is CSASTTSETSF. CDR3 nucleotide sequence: TGCAGTGCTTCAACGACTAGCGAGACGTCCTTC.

This clonotype was seen a few times. This chain joins TRBV9 and TRBJ2-1; 10 bases line up with TRBD2. CDR1 is SGDLS, CDR2 YYNGEE, per germline. V shed 4 bases, J shed 5 bases, and the junction held 6 bases outside the gene matches. The CDR3 runs to 15 residues. CDR3 residues: CASSLSGGPNNEQFF. The CDR3 nucleotides are TGTGCCAGCAGCCTTAGCGGGGGGCCCAACAATGAGCAGTTCTTC. The full variable domain, in which reference TRBV9 and TRBJ2-1 provide the parts outside the CDR3, is DSGVTQTPKHLITATGQRVTLRCSPRSGDLSVYWYQQSLDQGLQFLIQYYNGEERAKGNILERFSAQQFPDLHSELNLSSLELGDSALYFCASSLSGGPNNEQFFGPGTRLTVL.

This clonotype appeared many times. V is TRBV10-3 and J is TRBJ1-2, with D uncertain. CDR1 is ENHRY and CDR2 is SYGVKD in the germline V gene. The CDR3 consists of 13 residues. Trimming cost V 4 bases and J 5 bases, with 11 bases left between them. The CDR3 sequence is CAISVAVRYGYTF. The DNA of the CDR3 is TGTGCCATCAGTGTAGCAGTTCGATATGGCTACACCTTC.

A few counts support this clonotype. This chain connects TRBV10-3 to TRBJ1-3; 9 nucleotides line up with TRBD1. V was pared by 3 bases and J by 8 bases, with 11 bases of the junction left unmatched. Germline V gives CDR1 ENHRY, CDR2 SYGVKD. CDR3 length: 16 amino acids. CDR3 nucleotides: TGTGCCATCAGTGATTTCCGACCGGGACAGGGAGACACCATATATTTT. It translates to CAISDFRPGQGDTIYF.

This clonotype appeared many times. This rearrangement joins TRBV7-3 to TRBJ2-2; no clear D gene. Trimming stripped 2 bases from V and 4 bases from J, with 5 bases between. The CDR3 extends over 13 amino acids. Germline CDR1 is SGHTA and CDR2 is FQGTGA. This CDR3 is CASSLDGTGELFF. The CDR3 nucleotides read TGTGCCAGCAGCTTAGACGGCACCGGGGAGCTGTTTTTT.

This clonotype was picked up many times. The gene calls are TRBV12-3 or TRBV12-4 and TRBJ2-3, with TRBD2 as a possible D gene (6 bases). V was shortened by 3 bases and J by 6 bases, with 13 bases between the two germline ends. The CDR3 runs to 14 residues. CDR3 DNA sequence: TGTGCCAGCAGTTTGGGCGGGGTAGGGGATACGCAGTATTTT. Its protein is CASSLGGVGDTQYF.

Within the sample, this clonotype is medium-sized (0.01 to 0.1%). Mismatch with germline at one junction end may stem from a read error. The chain joins TRBV29-1 to TRBJ2-6; D gene uncertain. Germline CDR1 reads SQVTM; CDR2 reads ANQGSEA. This CDR3 is 14 amino acids long. The CDR3 sequence is CSVGAADGTNVLTF. The CDR3 region has the DNA TGCAGCGTTGGAGCTGCGGATGGGACCAACGTCCTGACTTTC.

This clonotype was seen ten or more times. V and J are TRBV7-2 and TRBJ1-1, with TRBD1 matching 7 bases. The V and J ends lost 0 bases and 1 base, in that order; junction bases with no gene match: 8. The germline V gene has CDR1 SGHTA and CDR2 FQGNSA. This CDR3 has 17 amino acids. The CDR3 reads CASSLAGVTGANTEAFF. CDR3 nucleotides: TGTGCCAGCAGCTTAGCGGGTGTTACAGGGGCGAACACTGAAGCTTTCTTT.

This clonotype was seen many times. The V call is TRBV7-2, the J call TRBJ2-1, with 7 bases that match TRBD2. There are 13 residues in the CDR3. The germline gives CDR1 SGHTA, CDR2 FQGNSA. The V segment lost 5 bases and the J segment 9 bases; nucleotides outside the gene matches: 7. Here the CDR3 reads CASSQWTSFEQFF. CDR3 sequence (DNA): TGTGCCAGCAGCCAATGGACTAGTTTTGAGCAGTTCTTC.

This clonotype was seen repeatedly, ten times or more. The chain combines TRBV7-2 with TRBJ1-1; the D gene is possibly TRBD1 (6 bases). The CDR3 contains 14 residues. Trimming removed 9 bases from V and 0 bases from J, with 14 bases in between. The germline CDR1 and CDR2 sequences are SGHTA and FQGNSA. DNA of the CDR3: TGTGCCAGTCGGACCAGGGGTATGAACACTGAAGCTTTCTTT. Translation: CASRTRGMNTEAFF.

This clonotype was seen repeatedly, ten times or more. This chain joins TRBV7-9 and TRBJ2-1, with 14 bases that match TRBD2. V shed 6 bases, J shed 9 bases, and the junction held 7 bases outside the gene matches. CDR1 and CDR2 from the germline V gene are SEHNR and FQNEAQ (reference sequence). This CDR3 comprises 15 residues. Here the CDR3 DNA reads TGTGCCAGCAGAACAGGACTAGCGGGAGGATCTGAGCAGTTCTTC. Translation: CASRTGLAGGSEQFF.

This clonotype was recorded only once. The chain combines TRBV5-1 with TRBJ2-7; TRBD2 matches 14 bases. The CDR3 totals 17 residues. The ends lost 4 bases at V and 2 bases at J; junction bases unmatched: 8. CDR1 SGHRS and CDR2 YFSETQ come from the germline V gene. The CDR3 sequence is CASSQGLAGGWAYEQYF. In nucleotides, the CDR3 is TGCGCCAGCAGCCAAGGACTAGCGGGAGGCTGGGCCTACGAGCAGTACTTC.

This clonotype was seen ten or more times. The V gene is TRBV12-3 or TRBV12-4, the J gene TRBJ1-1; a possible D gene is TRBD1 (6 bases). The CDR3 has 14 amino acids. The germline V and J ends were trimmed by 3 bases and 6 bases, with 14 bases remaining between them. The CDR3 reads CASSFGQRGAEAFF. DNA for the CDR3: TGTGCCAGCAGTTTCGGACAGCGGGGCGCTGAAGCTTTCTTT.

This clonotype appeared many times. V gene TRBV7-2 combines with J gene TRBJ1-4; D remains unclear. There are 19 residues in the CDR3. Germline-derived CDR1 and CDR2 are SGHTA and FQGNSA. The V end lost 5 bases, the J end lost 3 bases, and 25 bases lay between the germline ends. The CDR3 sequence: CASSRARWAEGTSNEKLFF. CDR3 DNA sequence: TGTGCCAGCAGCCGGGCGAGGTGGGCTGAAGGAACTTCTAATGAAAAACTGTTTTTT. Variable domain in full (rest from reference TRBV7-2 and TRBJ1-4): GAGVSQSPSNKVTEKGKDVELRCDPISGHTALYWYRQSLGQGLEFLIYFQGNSAPDKSGLPSDRFSAERTGGSVSTLTIQRTQQEDSAVYLCASSRARWAEGTSNEKLFFGSGTQLSVL.

This chain joins TRBV6-6 and TRBJ1-1; TRBD1 might be the D (5 bases). V shed 2 bases and J shed 5 bases, with 15 bases lying between them. The CDR3 has 15 residues. Germline CDR1 is MNHNY and CDR2 is SVGAGI (reference sequence). The CDR3 sequence is CASSYIDIGDTEAFF. In DNA form, the CDR3 reads TGTGCCAGCAGTTACATCGACATAGGGGATACTGAAGCTTTCTTT.

The genes are TRBV6-1 and TRBJ2-7; the match to TRBD2 covers 7 bases. The CDR3 covers 13 residues. Germline V lookup: CDR1 MNHNS, CDR2 SASEGT. The V segment lost 4 bases and the J segment 6 bases; nucleotides outside the gene matches: 6. Written as DNA, the CDR3 is TGTGCCAGCAGTGGACTAGCTTTAACCGAGCAGTACTTC. Its translation: CASSGLALTEQYF.

This clonotype was recorded a few times. The chain's CDR3 is CASSHTDAEAYEQYF. For the CDR3, the DNA is TGTGCCAGCAGCCACACGGACGCAGAAGCCTACGAGCAGTACTTC. The rearrangement uses TRBV11-2 and TRBJ2-7, with no clear D. The CDR3 is made up of 15 amino acids. The V gene's germline CDR1 is SGHAT and CDR2 FQNNGV. The V gene lost 5 bases and the J gene lost 2 bases, with 16 bases spanning the gap.

In its sample, this clonotype was seen many times. This chain links TRBV7-2 with TRBJ2-3; 14 bases are shared with TRBD2. Germline values: CDR1 SGHTA, CDR2 FQGNSA. With 5 bases clipped from V and 1 base from J, the junction kept 5 bases outside the gene matches. This CDR3 region has 17 residues. In DNA, the CDR3 is TGTGCCAGCAGCAGAATGGGACTAGCGGGGGGCACAGATACGCAGTATTTT. Amino acid sequence: CASSRMGLAGGTDTQYF.

This clonotype was recorded at least ten times. The V call is TRBV5-5, the J call TRBJ1-5, with 8 bases fitting TRBD1. Germline trimming cut 4 bases from V and 6 bases from J; bases unmatched to any gene: 12. There are 16 residues in the CDR3. The germline gives CDR1 SGHKS, CDR2 YYEKEE (reference sequence). CDR3 loop: CASSPAPTGGGQPQHF. CDR3 nucleotide sequence: TGTGCCAGCAGCCCGGCCCCAACAGGGGGTGGTCAGCCCCAGCATTTT.

This clonotype was seen many times. This chain uses TRBV5-6 with TRBJ2-7, with 8 bases identical to TRBD2. The CDR3 sequence is 16 residues long. Germline V gene data show CDR1 as SGHDT and CDR2 as YYEEEE. Germline trimming cut 2 bases from V and 3 bases from J; bases unmatched to any gene: 10. This CDR3 reads CASSLKRESQIYEQYF. The CDR3 DNA reads TGTGCCAGCAGCTTAAAGCGGGAGTCCCAGATCTACGAGCAGTACTTC.

There are many counts of this clonotype. The V gene is TRBV12-3 or TRBV12-4, the J gene TRBJ2-3, with 10 bases identical to TRBD2. This CDR3 has 18 residues. V was pared by 1 base and J by 2 bases, with 9 bases of the junction left unmatched. The CDR3 DNA reads TGTGCCAGCAGTTTAGTCCTTAGCGGGAGGAGTAACACAGATACGCAGTATTTT. Its protein product is CASSLVLSGRSNTDTQYF.

This clonotype was seen ten or more times. The genes are TRBV5-1 and TRBJ1-6; TRBD1 aligns across 7 bases. J lost 7 bases, V lost 2 bases, and 3 bases had no gene match. The germline gives CDR1 SGHRS, CDR2 YFSETQ. The CDR3 runs 14 residues. CDR3 protein: CASSFPGQNSPLHF. The CDR3 DNA sequence: TGCGCCAGCAGCTTTCCGGGACAGAATTCACCCCTCCACTTT.

In this sample, this clonotype turned up many times. This chain joins TRBV15 and TRBJ2-7, with D unclear. The CDR3 has 15 residues. V lost 3 bases, J lost 3 bases, and 15 bases lay in between. Germline V gene data show CDR1 as LNHNV and CDR2 as YYDKDF (reference sequence). The CDR3 nucleotides are TGTGCCACCAGCAGGGACGCGGCGAATCTCTACGAGCAGTACTTC. It codes for CATSRDAANLYEQYF.